A single sample gave rise to the 6 T cell receptor beta chains below, sequenced in a study of cytomegalovirus exposure and HLA in healthy donors (dated by TCRdb to the late 2010s). Receptors were amplified or captured by the immunoSEQ multiplex PCR assay. The table comes from immuneACCESS by way of TCRdb, which keeps in-frame sequences with V and J called. Part of the clones is missing from these tables; in studies checked, under half for an unresolved V gene and the rest for unknown reasons. Counted in this sample were 150,000 to 200,000 clones; about 81% of them appeared once. The ten largest clones add up to roughly 1.2% of the sample. The sample was PBMCs. These receptors were taken from a woman aged 30 to 39 in good health and CMV-seronegative.

This clone came up once. This chain links TRBV5-1 with TRBJ2-1; 12 bases are shared with TRBD2. V lost 4 bases and J lost 4; bases outside the gene matches: 6. Germline loops: CDR1 SGHRS, CDR2 YFSETQ. The CDR3 is made up of 16 amino acids. CDR3 amino acids: CASSRNLAGGYNEQFF. DNA of the CDR3: TGCGCCAGCAGCCGCAATCTAGCGGGAGGGTACAATGAGCAGTTCTTC.

The J gene is TRBJ1-1, the V gene TRBV11-2; possibly TRBD1 for D (5 bases). Per germline, CDR1 SGHAT and CDR2 FQNNGV. This CDR3 is 13 amino acids long. V lost 3 bases and J 5 bases, leaving 10 bases between the germline ends. For the CDR3, the DNA is TGTGCCAGCAGCTTTCTGACAGCTACTGAAGCTTTCTTT. Its protein product is CASSFLTATEAFF. The full variable domain, rest sourced from reference TRBV11-2 and TRBJ1-1, is EAGVAQSPRYKIIEKRQSVAFWCNPISGHATLYWYQQILGQGPKLLIQFQNNGVVDDSQLPKDRFSAERLKGVDSTLKIQPAKLEDSAVYLCASSFLTATEAFFGQGTRLTVV.

The chain recombines TRBV6-1 with TRBJ1-1, with a tentative D call TRBD1 (6 bases). Trimming cost V 5 bases and J 1 base, with 11 bases left between them. The germline V gene has CDR1 MNHNS and CDR2 SASEGT. CDR3 size: 14 residues. The CDR3 DNA reads TGTGCCAGCAGTTCTAGGACAGCGAACACTGAAGCTTTCTTT. This translates into CASSSRTANTEAFF.

This chain joins TRBV7-9 and TRBJ2-7; a possible D gene is TRBD2 (6 bases). Germline V CDR1 and CDR2: SEHNR, FQNEAQ (reference sequence). There are 15 residues in the CDR3. Deletions cut 5 bases from V and 1 base from J, with 15 bases between. The CDR3 reads CASSPPGTYSYEQYF. For the CDR3, the DNA is TGTGCCAGCAGCCCCCCCGGGACTTATTCCTACGAGCAGTACTTC.

The gene calls are TRBV5-5 and TRBJ1-6; D perhaps matches TRBD1 (5 bases). Deletions cut 5 bases from V and 0 bases from J, with 12 bases between. The CDR3 covers 16 residues. Germline V gene sequence: CDR1 SGHKS, CDR2 YYEKEE (reference sequence). The CDR3 sequence is CASRRDSSSYNSPLHF. The CDR3 DNA reads as TGTGCCAGCAGACGGGACTCGAGCTCCTATAATTCACCCCTCCACTTT.

V gene TRBV6-5 combines with J gene TRBJ1-1; D is uncertain. Trimming removed 2 bases from V and 8 bases from J, with 15 bases in between. The germline gives CDR1 MNHEY, CDR2 SVGAGI. The CDR3 totals 14 residues. The CDR3 sequence is CASSYGLMTEEAFF. Here the CDR3 DNA reads TGTGCCAGCAGTTACGGTTTGATGACGGAGGAAGCTTTCTTT.